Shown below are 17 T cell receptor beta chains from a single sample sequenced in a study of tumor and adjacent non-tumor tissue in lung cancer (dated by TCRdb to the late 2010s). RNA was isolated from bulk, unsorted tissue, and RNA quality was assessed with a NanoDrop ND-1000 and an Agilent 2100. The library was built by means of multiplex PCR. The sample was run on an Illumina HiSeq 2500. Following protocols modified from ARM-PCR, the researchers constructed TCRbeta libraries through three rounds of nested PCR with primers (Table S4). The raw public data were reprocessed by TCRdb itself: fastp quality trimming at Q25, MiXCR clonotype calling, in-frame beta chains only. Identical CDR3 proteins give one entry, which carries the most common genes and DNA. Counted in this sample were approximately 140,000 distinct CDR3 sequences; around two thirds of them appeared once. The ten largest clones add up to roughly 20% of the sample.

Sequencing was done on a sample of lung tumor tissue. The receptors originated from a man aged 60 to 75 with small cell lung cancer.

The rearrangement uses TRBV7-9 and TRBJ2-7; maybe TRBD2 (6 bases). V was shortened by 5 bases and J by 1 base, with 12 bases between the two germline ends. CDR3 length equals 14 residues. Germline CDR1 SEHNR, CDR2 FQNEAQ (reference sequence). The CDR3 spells CASSTPGTSYEQYF. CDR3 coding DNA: TGTGCCAGCAGCACCCCCGGGACTTCCTACGAGCAGTACTTC. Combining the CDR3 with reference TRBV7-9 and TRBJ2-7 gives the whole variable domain DTGVSQNPRHKITKRGQNVTFRCDPISEHNRLYWYRQTLGQGPEFLTYFQNEAQLEKSRLLSDRFSAERPKGSFSTLEIQRTEQGDSAMYLCASSTPGTSYEQYFGPGTRLTVT.

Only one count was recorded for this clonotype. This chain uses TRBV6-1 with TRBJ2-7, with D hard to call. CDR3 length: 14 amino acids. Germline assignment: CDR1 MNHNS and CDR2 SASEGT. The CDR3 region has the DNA TGTGCCATCAGTGCCGATAGAACGTCCTACGAGCAGTACGTC. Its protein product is CAISADRTSYEQYV.

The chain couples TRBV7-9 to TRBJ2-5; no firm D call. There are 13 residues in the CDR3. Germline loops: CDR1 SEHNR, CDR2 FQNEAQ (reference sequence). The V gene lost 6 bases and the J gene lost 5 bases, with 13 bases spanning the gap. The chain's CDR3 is CASSFSPPETQYF. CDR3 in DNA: TGTGCCAGCAGTTTTAGCCCGCCCGAGACCCAGTACTTC.

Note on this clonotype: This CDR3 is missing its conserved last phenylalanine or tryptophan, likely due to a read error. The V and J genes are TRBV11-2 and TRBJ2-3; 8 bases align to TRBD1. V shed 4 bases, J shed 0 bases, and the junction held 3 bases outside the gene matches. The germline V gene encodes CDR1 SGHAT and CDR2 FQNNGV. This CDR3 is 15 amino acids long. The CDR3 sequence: CASSSRGRSTDTQYL. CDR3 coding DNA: TGTGCCAGCAGCTCCAGGGGGCGTAGCACAGATACGCAGTATCTT.

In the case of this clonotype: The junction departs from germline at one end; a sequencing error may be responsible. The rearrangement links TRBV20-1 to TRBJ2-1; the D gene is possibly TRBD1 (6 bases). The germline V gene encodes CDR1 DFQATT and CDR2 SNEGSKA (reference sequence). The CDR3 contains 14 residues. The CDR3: CNAIPGIGGDEQFF. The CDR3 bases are TGCAATGCTATCCCCGGGATAGGGGGAGACGAGCAGTTCTTC.

This chain's CDR3 is CSASQLGPNGYTF. The CDR3 region has the DNA TGCAGTGCTAGTCAACTAGGGCCCAATGGCTACACCTTC. The chain uses TRBV20-1 and TRBJ1-2; D ambiguous. Germline V gives CDR1 DFQATT, CDR2 SNEGSKA (reference sequence). The CDR3 extends over 13 amino acids. Trimming took 3 bases from V and 6 from J, leaving 14 bases between them.

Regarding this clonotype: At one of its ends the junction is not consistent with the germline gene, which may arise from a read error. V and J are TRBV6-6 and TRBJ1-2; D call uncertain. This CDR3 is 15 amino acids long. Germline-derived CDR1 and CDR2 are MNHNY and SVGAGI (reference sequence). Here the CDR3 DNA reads TGTGCCAGCAGAGCCGGCGGCGCTTTTAACTATGGCTACGCCTTC. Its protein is CASRAGGAFNYGYAF.

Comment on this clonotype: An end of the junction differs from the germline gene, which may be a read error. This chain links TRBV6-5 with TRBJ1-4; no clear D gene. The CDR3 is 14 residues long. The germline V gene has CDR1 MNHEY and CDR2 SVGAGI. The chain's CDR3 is CASSYSVDRTKLFF. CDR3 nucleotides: TGTGCAAGCAGTTACTCGGTGGATCGAACCAAACTGTTTTTT.

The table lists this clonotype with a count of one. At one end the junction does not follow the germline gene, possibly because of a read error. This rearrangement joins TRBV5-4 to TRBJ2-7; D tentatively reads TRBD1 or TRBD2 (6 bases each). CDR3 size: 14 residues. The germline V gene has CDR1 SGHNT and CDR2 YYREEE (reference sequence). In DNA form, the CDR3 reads TGTGCCAGCACCCGAGGGGGGAACTCCTACGTGCAGTGCTTC. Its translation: CASTRGGNSYVQCF. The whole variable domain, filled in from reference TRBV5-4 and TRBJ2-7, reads ETGVTQSPTHLIKTRGQQVTLRCSSQSGHNTVSWYQQALGQGPQFIFQYYREEENGRGNFPPRFSGLQFPNYSSELNVNALELDDSALYLCASTRGGNSYVQCFGPGTRLTVT.

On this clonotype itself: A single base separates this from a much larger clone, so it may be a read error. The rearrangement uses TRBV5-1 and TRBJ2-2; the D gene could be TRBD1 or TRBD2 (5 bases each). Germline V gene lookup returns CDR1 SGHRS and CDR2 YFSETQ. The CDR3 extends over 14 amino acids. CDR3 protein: CASSRRADTGDLFF. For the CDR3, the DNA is TGCGCCAGCAGTCGGCGGGCGGACACCGGGGATCTGTTTTTT.

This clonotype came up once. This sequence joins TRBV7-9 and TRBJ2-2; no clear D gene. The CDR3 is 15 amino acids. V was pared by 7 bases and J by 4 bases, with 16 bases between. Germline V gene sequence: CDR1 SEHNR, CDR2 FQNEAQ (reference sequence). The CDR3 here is CASTGGKLPTGELFF. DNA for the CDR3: TGTGCCAGCACCGGCGGAAAGCTGCCCACCGGGGAGCTGTTTTTT.

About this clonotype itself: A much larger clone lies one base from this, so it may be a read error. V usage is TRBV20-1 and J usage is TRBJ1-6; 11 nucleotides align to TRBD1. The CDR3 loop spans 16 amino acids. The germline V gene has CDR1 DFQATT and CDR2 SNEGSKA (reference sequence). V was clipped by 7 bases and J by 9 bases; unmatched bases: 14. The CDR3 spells CSVAETGTGGFSPLHF. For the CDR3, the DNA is TGCAGTGTTGCCGAGACCGGGACAGGGGGATTTTCACCCCTCCACTTT.

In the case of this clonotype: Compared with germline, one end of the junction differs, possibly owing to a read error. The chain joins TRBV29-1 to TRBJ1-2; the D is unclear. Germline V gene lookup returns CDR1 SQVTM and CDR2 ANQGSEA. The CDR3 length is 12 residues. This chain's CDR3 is CSVGGVSYGYTF. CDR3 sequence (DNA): TGCAGCGTCGGTGGGGTCAGCTATGGATACACCTTC.

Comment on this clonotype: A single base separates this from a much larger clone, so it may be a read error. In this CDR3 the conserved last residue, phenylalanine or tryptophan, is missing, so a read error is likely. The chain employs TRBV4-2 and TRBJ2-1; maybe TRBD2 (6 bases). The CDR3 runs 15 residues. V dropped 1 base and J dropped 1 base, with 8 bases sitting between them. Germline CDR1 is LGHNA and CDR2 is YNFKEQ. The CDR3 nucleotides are TGTGCCAGCAGCCAAGGGGACTCTTCCTACAATGAGCAGTTCATC. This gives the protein CASSQGDSSYNEQFI.

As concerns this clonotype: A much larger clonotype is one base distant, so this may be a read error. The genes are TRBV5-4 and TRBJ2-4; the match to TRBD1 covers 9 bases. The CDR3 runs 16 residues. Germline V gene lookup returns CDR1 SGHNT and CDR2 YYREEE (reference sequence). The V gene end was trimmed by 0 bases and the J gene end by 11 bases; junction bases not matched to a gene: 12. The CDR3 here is CASSLALGTGSNFQYF. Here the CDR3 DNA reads TGTGCCAGCAGCTTGGCCTTAGGGACAGGGTCGAACTTTCAGTACTTC.

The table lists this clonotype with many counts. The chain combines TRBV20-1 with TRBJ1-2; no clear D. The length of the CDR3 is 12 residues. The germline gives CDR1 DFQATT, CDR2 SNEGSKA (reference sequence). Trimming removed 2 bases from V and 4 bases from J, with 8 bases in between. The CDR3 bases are TGCAGTGCTAGACGGGGAGGCTATGGCTACACCTTC. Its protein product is CSARRGGYGYTF.

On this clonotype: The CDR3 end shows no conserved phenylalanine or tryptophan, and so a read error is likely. In DNA, the CDR3 is TGCAGCGTCGGCGAAAACCCTTGGGTCAACGTCCTGACTTGC. This sequence encodes CSVGENPWVNVLTC. The chain has TRBV29-1 and TRBJ2-6; D ambiguous. Trimming took off 6 bases at V and 9 bases at J, with 18 bases between the two ends. The germline V gene encodes CDR1 SQVTM and CDR2 ANQGSEA. The CDR3 spans 14 residues.